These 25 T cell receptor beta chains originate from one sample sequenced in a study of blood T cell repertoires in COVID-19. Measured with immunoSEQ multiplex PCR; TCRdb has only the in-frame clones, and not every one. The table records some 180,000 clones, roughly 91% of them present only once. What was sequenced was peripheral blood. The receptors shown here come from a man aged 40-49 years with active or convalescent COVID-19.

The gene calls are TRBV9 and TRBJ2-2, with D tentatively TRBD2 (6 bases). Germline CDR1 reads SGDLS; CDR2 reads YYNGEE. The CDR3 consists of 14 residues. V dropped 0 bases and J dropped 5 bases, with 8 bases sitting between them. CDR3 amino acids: CASSVDGGTGELFF. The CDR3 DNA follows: TGTGCCAGCAGCGTAGATGGAGGGACCGGGGAGCTGTTTTTT.

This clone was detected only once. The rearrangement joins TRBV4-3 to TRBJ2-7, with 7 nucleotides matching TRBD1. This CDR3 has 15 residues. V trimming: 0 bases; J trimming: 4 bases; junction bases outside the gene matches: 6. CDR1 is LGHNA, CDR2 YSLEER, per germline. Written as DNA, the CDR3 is TGCGCCAGCAGCCAAGATGAGGGGGCGCGGTACGAGCAGTACTTC. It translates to CASSQDEGARYEQYF.

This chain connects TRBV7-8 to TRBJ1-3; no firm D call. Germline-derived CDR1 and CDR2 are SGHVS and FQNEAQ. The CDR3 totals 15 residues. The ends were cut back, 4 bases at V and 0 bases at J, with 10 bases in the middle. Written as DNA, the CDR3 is TGTGCCAGCAGCTCCAGTATTAACTCTGGAAACACCATATATTTT. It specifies CASSSSINSGNTIYF.

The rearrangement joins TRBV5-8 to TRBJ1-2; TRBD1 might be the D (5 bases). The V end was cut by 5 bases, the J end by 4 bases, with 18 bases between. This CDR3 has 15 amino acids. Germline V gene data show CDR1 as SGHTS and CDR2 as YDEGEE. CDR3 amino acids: CASSKTGFVSYGYTF. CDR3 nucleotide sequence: TGTGCCAGCAGTAAAACAGGCTTCGTGAGCTATGGCTACACCTTC. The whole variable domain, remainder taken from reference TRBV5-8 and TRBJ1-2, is EAGVTQSPTHLIKTRGQQATLRCSPISGHTSVYWYQQALGLGLQFLLWYDEGEERNRGNFPPRFSGRQFPNYSSELNVNALELEDSALYLCASSKTGFVSYGYTFGSGTRLTVV.

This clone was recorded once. The CDR3 coding sequence is TGTGCCAGCAGTTCCACAGGGGCCTCTGGAAACACCATATATTTT. Residues: CASSSTGASGNTIYF. The chain carries TRBV6-5 and TRBJ1-3; 7 bases align to TRBD1. The CDR3 is 15 residues long. Germline trimming cut 4 bases from V and 0 bases from J; bases unmatched to any gene: 3. CDR1 and CDR2 (germline): MNHEY, SVGAGI.

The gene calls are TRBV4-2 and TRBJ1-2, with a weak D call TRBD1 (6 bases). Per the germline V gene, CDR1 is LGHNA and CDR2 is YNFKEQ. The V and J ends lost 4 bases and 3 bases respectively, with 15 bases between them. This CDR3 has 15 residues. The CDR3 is CASSRKGESYYGYTF. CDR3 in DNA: TGTGCCAGCAGCCGGAAGGGGGAGAGCTACTATGGCTACACCTTC.

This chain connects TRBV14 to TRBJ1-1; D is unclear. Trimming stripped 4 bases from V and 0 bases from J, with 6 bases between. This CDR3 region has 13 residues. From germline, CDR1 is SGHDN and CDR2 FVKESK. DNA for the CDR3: TGTGCCAGCAGCCCGCGGGTGAACACTGAAGCTTTCTTT. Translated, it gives CASSPRVNTEAFF.

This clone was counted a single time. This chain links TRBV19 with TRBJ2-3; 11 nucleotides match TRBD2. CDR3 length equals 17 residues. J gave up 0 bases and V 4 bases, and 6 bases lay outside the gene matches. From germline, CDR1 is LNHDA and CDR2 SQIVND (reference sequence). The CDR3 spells CASSTVGTSGSTDTQYF. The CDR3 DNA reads TGTGCCAGTAGTACTGTGGGGACTAGCGGTAGCACAGATACGCAGTATTTT.

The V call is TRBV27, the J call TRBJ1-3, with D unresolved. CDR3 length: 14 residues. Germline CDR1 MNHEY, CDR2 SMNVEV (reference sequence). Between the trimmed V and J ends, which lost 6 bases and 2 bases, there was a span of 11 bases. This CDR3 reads CASSPTVTGNTIYF. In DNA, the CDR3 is TGTGCCAGCAGCCCTACAGTCACTGGAAACACCATATATTTT.

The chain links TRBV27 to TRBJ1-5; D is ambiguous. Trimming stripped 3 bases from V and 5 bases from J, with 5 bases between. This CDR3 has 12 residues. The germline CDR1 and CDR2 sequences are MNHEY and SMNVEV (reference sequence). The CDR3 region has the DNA TGTGCCAGCAGTTTTTATTATCAGCCCCAGCATTTT. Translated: CASSFYYQPQHF.

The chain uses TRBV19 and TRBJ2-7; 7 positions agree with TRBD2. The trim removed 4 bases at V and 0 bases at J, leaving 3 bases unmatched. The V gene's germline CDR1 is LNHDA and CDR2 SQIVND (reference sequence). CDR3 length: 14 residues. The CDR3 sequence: CASSTLAASYEQYF. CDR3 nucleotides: TGTGCCAGTAGTACGCTAGCGGCCTCCTACGAGCAGTACTTC.

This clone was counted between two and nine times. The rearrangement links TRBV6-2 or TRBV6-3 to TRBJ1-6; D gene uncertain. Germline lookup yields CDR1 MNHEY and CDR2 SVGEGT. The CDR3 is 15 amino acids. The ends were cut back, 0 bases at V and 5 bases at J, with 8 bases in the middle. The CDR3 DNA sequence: TGTGCCAGCAGTTACTCGGCAGTGAATAATTCACCCCTCCACTTT. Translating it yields CASSYSAVNNSPLHF.

CDR3 nucleotides: TGTGCCAGCAGCCTCCAGGGGACAGATACGCAGTATTTT. It encodes CASSLQGTDTQYF. The chain carries TRBV5-4 and TRBJ2-3, with D tentatively TRBD1 (6 bases). Germline V CDR1 and CDR2: SGHNT, YYREEE (reference sequence). The CDR3 is 13 residues long. Between the trimmed V and J ends, which lost 4 bases and 3 bases, there was a span of 9 bases.

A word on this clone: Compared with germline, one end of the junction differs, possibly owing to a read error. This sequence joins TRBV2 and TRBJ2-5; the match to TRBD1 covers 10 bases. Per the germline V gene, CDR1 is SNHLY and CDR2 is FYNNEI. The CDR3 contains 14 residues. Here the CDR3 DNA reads TGTGCCAGCAGCTGGGACAGGGGAGGGGAGACCCGGTACTTC. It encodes CASSWDRGGETRYF.

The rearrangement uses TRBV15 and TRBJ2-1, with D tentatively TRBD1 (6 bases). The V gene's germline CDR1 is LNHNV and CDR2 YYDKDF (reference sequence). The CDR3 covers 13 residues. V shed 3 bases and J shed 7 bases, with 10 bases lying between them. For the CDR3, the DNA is TGTGCCACCAGCAGGGCAAGGGGGAATGAGCAGTTCTTC. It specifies CATSRARGNEQFF.

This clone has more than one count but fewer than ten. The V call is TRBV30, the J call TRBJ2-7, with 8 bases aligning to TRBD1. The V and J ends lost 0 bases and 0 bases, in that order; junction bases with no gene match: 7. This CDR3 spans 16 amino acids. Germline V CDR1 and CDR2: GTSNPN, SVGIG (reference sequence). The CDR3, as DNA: TGTGCCTGGAGTGTACGTCAGGGGACAGGCTCCTACGAGCAGTACTTC. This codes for CAWSVRQGTGSYEQYF.

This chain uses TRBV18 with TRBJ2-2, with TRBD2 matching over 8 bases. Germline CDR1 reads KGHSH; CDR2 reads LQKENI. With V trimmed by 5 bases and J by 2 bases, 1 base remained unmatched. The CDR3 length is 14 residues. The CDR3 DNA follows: TGTGCCAGCTCAAGCGGGGGTAACACCGGGGAGCTGTTTTTT. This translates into CASSSGGNTGELFF.

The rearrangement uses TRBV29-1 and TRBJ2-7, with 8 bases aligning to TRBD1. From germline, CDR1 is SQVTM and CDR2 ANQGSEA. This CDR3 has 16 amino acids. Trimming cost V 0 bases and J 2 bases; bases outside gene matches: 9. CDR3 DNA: TGCAGCGTTGAAGATCCAACCGGGACAGGAGCCTACGAGCAGTACTTC. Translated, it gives CSVEDPTGTGAYEQYF.

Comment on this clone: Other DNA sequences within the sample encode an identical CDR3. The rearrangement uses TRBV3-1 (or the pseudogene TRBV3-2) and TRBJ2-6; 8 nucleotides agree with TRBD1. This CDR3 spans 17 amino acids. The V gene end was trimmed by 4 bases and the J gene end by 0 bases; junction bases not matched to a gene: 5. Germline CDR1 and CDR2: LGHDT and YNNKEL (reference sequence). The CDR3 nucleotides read TGTGCCAGCAGCCCCGGGACAGGCCCCTCTGGGGCCAACGTCCTGACTTTC. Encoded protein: CASSPGTGPSGANVLTF.

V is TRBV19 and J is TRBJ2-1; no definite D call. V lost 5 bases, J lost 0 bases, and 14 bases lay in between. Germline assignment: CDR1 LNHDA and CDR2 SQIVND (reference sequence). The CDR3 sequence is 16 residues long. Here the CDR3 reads CASSAYSTSSYNEQFF. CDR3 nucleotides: TGTGCCAGTAGTGCTTACTCAACGAGCTCCTACAATGAGCAGTTCTTC.

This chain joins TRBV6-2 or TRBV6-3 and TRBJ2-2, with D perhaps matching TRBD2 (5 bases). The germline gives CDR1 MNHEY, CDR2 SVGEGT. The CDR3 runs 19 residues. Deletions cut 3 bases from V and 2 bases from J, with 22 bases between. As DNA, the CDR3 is TGTGCCAGCAGTTATAAAGGACTTGTAGATATTATAAACACCGGGGAGCTGTTTTTT. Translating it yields CASSYKGLVDIINTGELFF.

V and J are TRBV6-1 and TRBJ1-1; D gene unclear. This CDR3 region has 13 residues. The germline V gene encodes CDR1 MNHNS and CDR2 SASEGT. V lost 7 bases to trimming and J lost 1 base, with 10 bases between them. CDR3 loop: CASIHGRNTEAFF. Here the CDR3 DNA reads TGTGCCAGCATTCATGGCAGGAACACTGAAGCTTTCTTT.

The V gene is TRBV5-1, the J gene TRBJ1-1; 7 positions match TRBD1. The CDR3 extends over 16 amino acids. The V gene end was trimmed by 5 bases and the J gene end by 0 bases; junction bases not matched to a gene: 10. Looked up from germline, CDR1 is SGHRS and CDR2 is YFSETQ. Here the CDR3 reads CASRRRTGALNTEAFF. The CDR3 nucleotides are TGCGCCAGCAGAAGAAGGACAGGAGCGTTGAACACTGAAGCTTTCTTT.

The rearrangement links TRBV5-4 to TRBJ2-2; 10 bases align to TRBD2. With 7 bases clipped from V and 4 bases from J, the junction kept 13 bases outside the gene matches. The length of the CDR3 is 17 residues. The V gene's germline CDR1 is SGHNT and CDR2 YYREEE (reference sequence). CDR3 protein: CASSPLASGGATGELFF. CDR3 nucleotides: TGTGCCAGCTCACCTCTGGCGAGCGGGGGGGCCACCGGGGAGCTGTTTTTT.

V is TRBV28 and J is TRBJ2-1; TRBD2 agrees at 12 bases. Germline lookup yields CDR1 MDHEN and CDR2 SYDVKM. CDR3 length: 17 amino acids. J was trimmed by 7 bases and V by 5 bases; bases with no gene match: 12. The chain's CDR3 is CASSRKLTSGSGNEQFF. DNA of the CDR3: TGTGCCAGCAGTCGGAAACTGACTAGCGGGAGTGGGAATGAGCAGTTCTTC.